Shown below are 22 T cell receptor beta chains from a single sample sequenced in a study of CD8+ T cells in alopecia areata. Reverse transcription of extracted RNA yielded cDNA, which provided the sequencing template. The table came from immunoSEQ multiplex PCR; TCRdb's copy has only in-frame clones and leaves some out. The sample consists of more than 95,000 clones, roughly 55% of them appearing once. The treatment: oral pan-JAK inhibitor, 5-10 mg twice daily. Sequenced material: CD4+ T cells sorted from blood, taken at week 4, from a patient treated with tofacitinib. The receptors shown here come from a human donor with alopecia areata.

This clone was detected a few times. The chain combines TRBV9 with TRBJ1-6; 7 bases line up with TRBD1. The CDR3 extends over 14 amino acids. Germline V CDR1 and CDR2: SGDLS, YYNGEE. With 4 bases clipped from V and 10 bases from J, the junction kept 8 bases outside the gene matches. CDR3 in DNA: TGTGCCAGCAGCCTGACAGGGCGAGGGTCACCCCTCCACTTT. Translated, it gives CASSLTGRGSPLHF.

The V gene is TRBV4-1, the J gene TRBJ1-4; D may be TRBD1 (6 bases). The CDR3 is 15 amino acids. Germline V gives CDR1 MGHRA, CDR2 YSYEKL. V was trimmed by 4 bases and J by 4 bases, leaving 13 bases between them. The CDR3 protein is CASSREGGGNEKLFF. CDR3 sequence (DNA): TGCGCCAGCAGCCGAGAGGGGGGCGGTAATGAAAAACTGTTTTTT.

The J gene is TRBJ1-5, the V gene TRBV30; a weak D match, TRBD1 (6 bases). This CDR3 has 13 amino acids. Trimming pared 3 bases from V and 7 bases from J, leaving 13 bases between. The germline V gene has CDR1 GTSNPN and CDR2 SVGIG (reference sequence). The CDR3 DNA is TGTGCCTGGAGCGTTCATGGGGGCCAGCCCCAGCATTTT. As protein: CAWSVHGGQPQHF.

The V and J genes are TRBV29-1 and TRBJ1-1; tentatively, D is TRBD1 (6 bases). CDR3 length: 13 amino acids. CDR1 is SQVTM and CDR2 is ANQGSEA in the germline V gene. Trimming took off 5 bases at V and 0 bases at J, with 10 bases between the two ends. CDR3 residues: CSVCRDMNTEAFF. DNA of the CDR3: TGCAGCGTTTGCAGGGACATGAACACTGAAGCTTTCTTT.

The chain carries TRBV23-1 and TRBJ1-1, with TRBD1 matching 8 bases. TRBV23-1 falls under the ORF class, with uncertain function. The CDR3 has 16 amino acids. V shed 2 bases, J shed 2 bases, and the junction held 7 bases outside the gene matches. The CDR3 spells CASSQPGQGVNTEAFF. The DNA for the CDR3 is TGCGCCAGCAGTCAACCAGGACAGGGCGTTAACACTGAAGCTTTCTTT.

The chain employs TRBV19 and TRBJ1-5; maybe TRBD1 (6 bases). Germline V lookup: CDR1 LNHDA, CDR2 SQIVND (reference sequence). Trimming took 5 bases from V and 4 from J, leaving 15 bases between them. The CDR3 extends over 15 amino acids. CDR3 in DNA: TGTGCCAGTAGTGAGGACAGACTAATAAATCAGCCCCAGCATTTT. Protein: CASSEDRLINQPQHF.

The chain combines TRBV7-2 with TRBJ2-2, with D perhaps TRBD1 (5 bases). Germline loops: CDR1 SGHTA, CDR2 FQGNSA. CDR3 length: 15 residues. Trimming cost V 2 bases and J 5 bases, with 12 bases left between them. The CDR3: CASSLSQGRTGELFF. The CDR3, as DNA: TGTGCCAGCAGCTTATCGCAGGGAAGGACCGGGGAGCTGTTTTTT. Looking up the rest from reference TRBV7-2 and TRBJ2-2 gives the full variable domain: GAGVSQSPSNKVTEKGKDVELRCDPISGHTALYWYRQSLGQGLEFLIYFQGNSAPDKSGLPSDRFSAERTGGSVSTLTIQRTQQEDSAVYLCASSLSQGRTGELFFGEGSRLTVL.

The rearrangement uses TRBV2 and TRBJ1-3; D is unclear. V lost 6 bases to trimming and J lost 3 bases, with 12 bases between them. Germline V gene data show CDR1 as SNHLY and CDR2 as FYNNEI. This CDR3 is built from 14 residues. The CDR3 nucleotides are TGTGCCAGCAGCCAAGGACGGAATGGAAACACCATATATTTT. This sequence encodes CASSQGRNGNTIYF. Full variable domain (missing parts from reference TRBV2 and TRBJ1-3): EPEVTQTPSHQVTQMGQEVILRCVPISNHLYFYWYRQILGQKVEFLVSFYNNEISEKSEIFDDQFSVERPDGSNFTLKIRSTKLEDSAMYFCASSQGRNGNTIYFGEGSWLTVV.

This clone was counted between two and nine times. This chain connects TRBV9 to TRBJ2-3, with 7 bases identical to TRBD2. V was clipped by 3 bases and J by 6 bases; unmatched bases: 13. The germline V gene has CDR1 SGDLS and CDR2 YYNGEE. The CDR3 covers 16 residues. The CDR3, as DNA: TGTGCCAGCAGCGCATCTAGCGGCGCCTTATTGGATACGCAGTATTTT. Translating gives CASSASSGALLDTQYF.

The chain joins TRBV7-2 to TRBJ1-2, with TRBD1 identical over 7 bases. The CDR3 has 13 amino acids. Germline V lookup: CDR1 SGHTA, CDR2 FQGNSA. V dropped 8 bases and J dropped 6; count of bases not matched to a gene: 9. The CDR3 sequence is CASGKQGWDGYTF. As DNA, the CDR3 is TGTGCCAGCGGAAAACAGGGGTGGGATGGCTACACCTTC.

The chain couples TRBV4-2 to TRBJ1-2; D unresolved. Germline CDR1 and CDR2: LGHNA and YNFKEQ. This CDR3 contains 13 residues. V was trimmed by 0 bases and J by 5 bases, leaving 7 bases between them. The CDR3 loop is CASSQDADYGYTF. CDR3 nucleotides: TGTGCCAGCAGCCAAGACGCGGATTATGGCTACACCTTC.

This clone was counted a few times. The CDR3 loop reads CSVEVTRNIGYGYTF. CDR3 DNA: TGCAGCGTTGAAGTCACCCGGAATATAGGGTATGGCTACACCTTC. This chain joins TRBV29-1 and TRBJ1-2; no firm D call. CDR3 length: 15 residues. The ends were cut back, 1 base at V and 5 bases at J, with 17 bases in the middle. Per the germline V gene, CDR1 is SQVTM and CDR2 is ANQGSEA.

This clone occurred a few times. The genes are TRBV29-1 and TRBJ2-7; 8 nucleotides align to TRBD1. CDR3 length equals 13 residues. J was trimmed by 5 bases and V by 6 bases; bases with no gene match: 9. CDR1 and CDR2 from the germline V gene are SQVTM and ANQGSEA. CDR3 nucleotide sequence: TGCAGCGTCTACGTCGGGACAGGTGACGAGCAGTACTTC. It specifies CSVYVGTGDEQYF.

The chain links TRBV30 to TRBJ2-1, with D perhaps matching TRBD1 or TRBD2 (6 bases each). This CDR3 comprises 12 residues. Between the trimmed V and J ends, which lost 0 bases and 12 bases, there was a span of 12 bases. The germline V gene encodes CDR1 GTSNPN and CDR2 SVGIG (reference sequence). The CDR3 loop reads CAWSVPGGRQFF. The CDR3, as DNA: TGTGCCTGGAGTGTACCCGGGGGCAGGCAGTTCTTC.

V is TRBV29-1 and J is TRBJ2-7; perhaps TRBD1 as D (7 bases). This CDR3 is built from 15 residues. Trimming removed 6 bases at V and 4 bases at J, with 22 bases between. Germline assignment: CDR1 SQVTM and CDR2 ANQGSEA. This CDR3 reads CSVRLGGTGEYEQYF. The DNA of the CDR3 is TGCAGCGTCCGCTTGGGAGGAACAGGGGAGTACGAGCAGTACTTC.

J is TRBJ2-3 and V is TRBV19, with unresolved D. Trimming left V 3 bases short and J 0 bases short, with 4 bases between. Germline CDR1 LNHDA, CDR2 SQIVND (reference sequence). The CDR3 covers 13 residues. As DNA, the CDR3 is TGTGCCAGTAGTATGGGTAGCACAGATACGCAGTATTTT. This gives the protein CASSMGSTDTQYF. The variable domain in full, completed from reference TRBV19 and TRBJ2-3, reads DGGITQSPKYLFRKEGQNVTLSCEQNLNHDAMYWYRQDPGQGLRLIYYSQIVNDFQKGDIAEGYSVSREKKESFPLTVTSAQKNPTAFYLCASSMGSTDTQYFGPGTRLTVL.

This clone has just a few counts. The chain has TRBV6-5 and TRBJ2-7; D gene uncertain. The germline V gene encodes CDR1 MNHEY and CDR2 SVGAGI. This CDR3 spans 13 amino acids. Trimming removed 4 bases at V and 5 bases at J, with 12 bases between. The chain's CDR3 is CASSSPQAHEQYF. Written as DNA, the CDR3 is TGTGCCAGCAGTTCGCCTCAGGCACACGAGCAGTACTTC.

CDR3 amino acids: CASSQRGATNEKLFF. Written as DNA, the CDR3 is TGTGCCAGCAGCCAAAGGGGAGCAACTAATGAAAAACTGTTTTTT. The chain carries TRBV27 and TRBJ1-4; a possible D gene is TRBD1 (5 bases). The CDR3 runs 15 residues. V gave up 6 bases and J gave up 0 bases, with 11 bases separating them. CDR1 is MNHEY, CDR2 SMNVEV, per germline (reference sequence).

This rearrangement joins TRBV29-1 to TRBJ1-1; D unclear. This CDR3 region has 13 residues. Germline V CDR1 and CDR2: SQVTM, ANQGSEA. V was pared by 4 bases and J by 1 base, with 10 bases between. CDR3 nucleotides: TGCAGCGTTGGCCAGGCGGGGAACACTGAAGCTTTCTTT. This sequence encodes CSVGQAGNTEAFF. Combining the CDR3 with reference TRBV29-1 and TRBJ1-1 gives the whole variable domain SAVISQKPSRDICQRGTSLTIQCQVDSQVTMMFWYRQQPGQSLTLIATANQGSEATYESGFVIDKFPISRPNLTFSTLTVSNMSPEDSSIYLCSVGQAGNTEAFFGQGTRLTVV.

This clone was seen just once. This chain links TRBV6-5 with TRBJ2-7; no clear D gene. The CDR3 contains 11 residues. V was cut by 6 bases and J by 3 bases, with 6 bases left in between. The germline CDR1 and CDR2 sequences are MNHEY and SVGAGI. CDR3 DNA: TGTGCCAGCAGCCGAAACTACGAGCAGTACTTC. This codes for CASSRNYEQYF.

The chain combines TRBV6-5 with TRBJ2-4; maybe TRBD1 (6 bases). Germline CDR1 reads MNHEY; CDR2 reads SVGAGI. Between the trimmed V and J ends, which lost 6 bases and 8 bases, there was a span of 20 bases. CDR3 size: 15 residues. CDR3: CASRELQGYRDIQYF. The CDR3 coding sequence is TGTGCCAGCAGGGAGCTCCAGGGGTACAGAGACATTCAGTACTTC.

The chain couples TRBV15 to TRBJ2-5, with unresolved D. With the DNA end fitting TRBJ2-7 better, the J assignment may be wrong. Germline CDR1 reads LNHNV; CDR2 reads YYDKDF (reference sequence). This CDR3 contains 14 residues. Here the CDR3 reads CATSRDRSSYEQYF. The CDR3 region has the DNA TGTGCCACCAGCAGAGACAGAAGCTCCTACGAGCAGTACTTC.